These 5 T cell receptor beta chains were sequenced from one sample in a study of cytomegalovirus exposure and HLA in healthy donors. Profiled with immunoSEQ multiplex PCR; TCRdb holds only in-frame clones, not every one. The sample yields about 160,000 clones, approximately 86% seen once. The sequenced sample consisted of PBMCs. The receptors were sampled from a woman aged 18-30 years in good health and CMV-seronegative.

J is TRBJ2-1 and V is TRBV4-2; TRBD2 agrees at 8 bases. This CDR3 is 16 amino acids long. Germline lookup yields CDR1 LGHNA and CDR2 YNFKEQ. Trimming removed 0 bases from V and 2 bases from J; junction bases left unmatched: 3. The CDR3 nucleotides read TGTGCCAGCAGCCAAGAGGCGGGAGGCACCTACAATGAGCAGTTCTTC. Translated, it gives CASSQEAGGTYNEQFF.

J is TRBJ2-5 and V is TRBV18; D is unclear. The CDR3 is 13 amino acids. CDR1 and CDR2 (germline): KGHSH, LQKENI. Between the trimmed V and J ends, which lost 3 bases and 0 bases, there was a span of 5 bases. The CDR3 DNA reads TGTGCCAGCTCACCGCGATACCAAGAGACCCAGTACTTC. Translation gives CASSPRYQETQYF.

This chain uses TRBV7-9 with TRBJ2-5; the match to TRBD1 covers 7 bases. The CDR3 has 15 residues. V was pared by 5 bases and J by 5 bases, with 11 bases of the junction left unmatched. Germline lookup yields CDR1 SEHNR and CDR2 FQNEAQ (reference sequence). The CDR3 DNA is TGTGCCAGCAGCCGCCCGGGACAGCTTAAGGAGACCCAGTACTTC. This gives the protein CASSRPGQLKETQYF. The full variable domain, in which reference TRBV7-9 and TRBJ2-5 provide the parts outside the CDR3, is DTGVSQNPRHKITKRGQNVTFRCDPISEHNRLYWYRQTLGQGPEFLTYFQNEAQLEKSRLLSDRFSAERPKGSFSTLEIQRTEQGDSAMYLCASSRPGQLKETQYFGPGTRLLVL.

The rearrangement links TRBV9 to TRBJ2-1; D possibly corresponds to TRBD2 (5 bases). The V gene lost 0 bases and the J gene lost 6 bases, with 16 bases spanning the gap. CDR1 SGDLS and CDR2 YYNGEE come from the germline V gene. The CDR3 has 16 amino acids. CDR3 DNA sequence: TGTGCCAGCAGCGTAGCTGTCTCCCTGGCGGGCAATGAGCAGTTCTTC. It is translated as CASSVAVSLAGNEQFF.

The CDR3 DNA reads as TGCGCCAGCAGTCAAGCAGGGGGGACTGAAGCTTTCTTT. As protein: CASSQAGGTEAFF. The chain has TRBV23-1 and TRBJ1-1; the match to TRBD1 covers 7 bases. TRBV23-1 is an ORF for which the function is uncertain. The CDR3 has 13 residues. The V gene end was trimmed by 2 bases and the J gene end by 5 bases; junction bases not matched to a gene: 2.